The T cell receptor (beta chain) described here comes from a study of Ad26.COV2.S vaccination and SARS-CoV-2 variants. Study background: Enrollment placed the donor in the COV1001 Ad26.COV2.S trial arm. Ad26.COV2.S was injected intramuscularly once or twice, 56 days apart. Study findings and constraints: Substantial response breadth was reportedly seen for spike-specific CD8+ and CD4+ T cells after vaccination.

As to treatment: about 20 received Ad26.COV2.S at low or high dose, single or two shots; 5 received placebo; per-sample allocation not given. Specimens were obtained on day 63 following the first vaccine or placebo injection. TCRdb's table, derived via immunoSEQ multiplex PCR, lists solely in-frame clones and lacks some. The top ten hold about 1.5% of the sample, which has roughly 680,000 clones, more than 80% seen once. Comment on this clone: Its antigen is not identified.

The V end lost 3 bases, the J end lost 6 bases, and 7 bases lay between the germline ends. Germline CDR1 is LNHDA and CDR2 is SQIVND (reference sequence). The CDR3 runs 12 residues. The sequence derives from a person aged 18-60 years who received the Ad26.COV2.S COVID-19 vaccine or a placebo. The chain joins TRBV19 to TRBJ2-3; no firm D call. Sequencing was performed on peripheral blood, taken in a trial of Ad26.COV2.S vaccine versus placebo. This chain's CDR3 is CASSMARDTQYF. CDR3 nucleotide sequence: TGTGCCAGTAGTATGGCCCGTGATACGCAGTATTTT.